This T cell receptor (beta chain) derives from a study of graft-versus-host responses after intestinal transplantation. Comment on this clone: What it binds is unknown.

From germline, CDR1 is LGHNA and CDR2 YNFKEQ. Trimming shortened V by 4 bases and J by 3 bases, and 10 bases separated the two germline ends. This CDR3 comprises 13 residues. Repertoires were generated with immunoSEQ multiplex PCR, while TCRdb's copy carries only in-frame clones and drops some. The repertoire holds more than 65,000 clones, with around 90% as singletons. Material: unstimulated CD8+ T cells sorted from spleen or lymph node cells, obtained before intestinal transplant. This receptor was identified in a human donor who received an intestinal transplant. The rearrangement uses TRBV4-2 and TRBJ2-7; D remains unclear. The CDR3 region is CASSPGLHYEQYF. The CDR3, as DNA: TGTGCCAGCAGCCCCGGTCTCCACTACGAGCAGTACTTC.